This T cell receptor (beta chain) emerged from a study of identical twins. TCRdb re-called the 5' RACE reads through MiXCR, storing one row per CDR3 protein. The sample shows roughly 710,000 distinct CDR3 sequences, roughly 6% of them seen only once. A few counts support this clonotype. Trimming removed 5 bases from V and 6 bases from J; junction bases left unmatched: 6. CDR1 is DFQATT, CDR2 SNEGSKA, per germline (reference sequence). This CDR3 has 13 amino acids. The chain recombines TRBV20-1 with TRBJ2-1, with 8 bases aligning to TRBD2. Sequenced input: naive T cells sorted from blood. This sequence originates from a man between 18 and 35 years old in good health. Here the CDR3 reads CSAGGGFGNEQFF. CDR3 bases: TGCAGTGCTGGCGGGGGGTTCGGCAATGAGCAGTTCTTC.